The text below deals with one T cell receptor beta chain. Assay used: immunoSEQ multiplex PCR; TCRdb lists only in-frame clones, some missing. The sample has about 120,000 clones; roughly 85% are singletons. This entry belongs to a study of blood T cell repertoires in COVID-19. The overall study: Some COVID-19 samples were acute and others convalescent; all came from the United States, Italy and Spain. The analysed material was cDNA or gDNA that came from T cells, B-cell-depleted T cells, or PBMCs.

Trimming stripped 7 bases from V and 3 bases from J, with 14 bases between. Per the germline V gene, CDR1 is KGHDR and CDR2 is SFDVKD. The CDR3 has 14 residues. The sequenced sample consisted of peripheral blood. This clonotype was obtained from a man aged 40-55 years with acute or convalescent COVID-19. This sequence joins TRBV24-1 and TRBJ1-2; unclear D gene. The CDR3 sequence is CATRSGGGDYGYTF. In DNA, the CDR3 is TGTGCCACCAGGTCAGGCGGCGGGGACTATGGCTACACCTTC.